Listed here are 28 T cell receptor beta chains from one sample, sequenced in a study of response to subunit inactivated influenza vaccine. TCRdb re-derived calls from the RT-PCR reads in MiXCR, one entry per CDR3 protein. The sample holds 530,000 or so distinct CDR3 sequences, roughly 12% seen once. Source: PBMCs from blood, taken on the day of vaccination. All receptors come from a man in his fifties or sixties who received an inactivated influenza vaccine.

This clonotype was found a few times. The chain combines TRBV11-2 with TRBJ2-7, with 14 bases fitting TRBD2. Germline CDR1 SGHAT, CDR2 FQNNGV. V dropped 0 bases and J dropped 8; count of bases not matched to a gene: 9. This CDR3 is built from 17 residues. The CDR3 DNA sequence: TGTGCCAGCAGCTTAGAGTTGGCCGGGACTAGCGGGAGTAAGCAGTACTTC. This codes for CASSLELAGTSGSKQYF.

This clonotype was observed a few times. The chain combines TRBV29-1 with TRBJ2-5; no definite D call. The CDR3 spans 13 residues. The V gene lost 3 bases and the J gene lost 3 bases, with 11 bases spanning the gap. The germline V gene encodes CDR1 SQVTM and CDR2 ANQGSEA. The CDR3 DNA follows: TGCAGCGTTGATGGATGGGCGGAAGAGACCCAGTACTTC. This codes for CSVDGWAEETQYF.

The rearrangement links TRBV12-3 or TRBV12-4 to TRBJ2-1; tentative D call: TRBD2 (6 bases). V gave up 6 bases and J gave up 0 bases, with 15 bases separating them. CDR3 length equals 16 residues. CDR3 region: CASSDSGGSSYNEQFF. CDR3 bases: TGTGCCAGCAGCGATAGCGGAGGTAGCTCCTACAATGAGCAGTTCTTC.

The rearrangement uses TRBV5-1 and TRBJ1-1; D is possibly TRBD1 (5 bases). V lost 1 base and J lost 5, with 15 bases in between. This CDR3 has 15 amino acids. Germline V gene data show CDR1 as SGHRS and CDR2 as YFSETQ. CDR3 loop: CASSLNQGQGTEAFF. The CDR3 region has the DNA TGCGCCAGCAGCTTGAATCAGGGTCAGGGTACTGAAGCTTTCTTT.

This chain uses TRBV7-9 with TRBJ2-7, with 9 bases aligning to TRBD1. The V segment lost 6 bases and the J segment 2 bases; nucleotides outside the gene matches: 5. CDR3 length: 14 amino acids. The V gene's germline CDR1 is SEHNR and CDR2 FQNEAQ (reference sequence). CDR3 region: CASRSDRGAYEQYF. As DNA, the CDR3 is TGTGCCAGCAGGTCGGACAGGGGAGCCTACGAGCAGTACTTC.

The chain links TRBV4-1 to TRBJ2-1, with 8 bases lining up with TRBD1. Per germline, CDR1 MGHRA and CDR2 YSYEKL. With 4 bases clipped from V and 4 bases from J, the junction kept 6 bases outside the gene matches. This CDR3 has 15 amino acids. The CDR3 nucleotides are TGCGCCAGCAGCCGTAACGACAGGGGATACAATGAGCAGTTCTTC. This encodes CASSRNDRGYNEQFF.

The chain couples TRBV20-1 to TRBJ2-7, with a weak D call TRBD1 (6 bases). V lost 4 bases and J 2 bases, leaving 15 bases between the germline ends. Germline loops: CDR1 DFQATT, CDR2 SNEGSKA (reference sequence). The CDR3 runs 14 residues. CDR3 in DNA: TGCAGTGCTAAGGTCGACAGGTCTACCTACGAGCAGTACTTC. It translates to CSAKVDRSTYEQYF.

This clonotype was detected only a few times. This sequence joins TRBV28 and TRBJ2-1; 7 bases align to TRBD2. With V trimmed by 6 bases and J by 0 bases, 5 bases remained unmatched. CDR3 size: 15 residues. CDR1 and CDR2 (germline): MDHEN, SYDVKM. This chain's CDR3 is CASRERGFSYNEQFF. CDR3 DNA: TGTGCCAGCAGGGAGCGGGGCTTCTCCTACAATGAGCAGTTCTTC.

This clonotype has only a few counts. The chain employs TRBV12-3 or TRBV12-4 and TRBJ1-2; TRBD1 is a possible D gene (5 bases). The germline V and J ends were trimmed by 4 bases and 0 bases, with 12 bases remaining between them. This CDR3 has 15 residues. The CDR3 spells CASSSGTLTNYGYTF. CDR3 nucleotides: TGTGCCAGCAGTTCGGGGACTCTCACTAACTATGGCTACACCTTC.

In its sample, this clonotype was seen a few times. This chain links TRBV4-3 with TRBJ1-6, with D possibly matching TRBD1 (5 bases). The V end was cut by 0 bases, the J end by 4 bases, with 10 bases between. The CDR3 consists of 16 residues. Looked up from germline, CDR1 is LGHNA and CDR2 is YSLEER. The CDR3 loop reads CASSQDQQAYNSPLHF. The CDR3 DNA reads TGCGCCAGCAGCCAAGATCAACAGGCTTATAATTCACCCCTCCACTTT.

In its sample, this clonotype was seen many times. V usage is TRBV25-1 and J usage is TRBJ1-1; perhaps TRBD1 as D (5 bases). This CDR3 comprises 14 residues. Trimming removed 7 bases at V and 0 bases at J, with 12 bases between. Germline CDR1 reads MGHDK; CDR2 reads SYGVNS. CDR3 residues: CASTPGVMNTEAFF. The CDR3 DNA is TGTGCCAGCACCCCGGGGGTAATGAACACTGAAGCTTTCTTT.

The chain recombines TRBV6-5 with TRBJ2-7; tentatively, D is TRBD1 (6 bases). The V end was cut by 2 bases, the J end by 1 base, with 9 bases between. The CDR3 has 14 amino acids. Germline lookup yields CDR1 MNHEY and CDR2 SVGAGI. CDR3 nucleotides: TGTGCCAGCAGTTACGGACAGCATTCCTACGAGCAGTACTTC. Encoded protein: CASSYGQHSYEQYF.

This clonotype has at least ten counts. Here the CDR3 reads CATSDFRQESSYNEQFF. In DNA form, the CDR3 reads TGTGCCACCAGTGATTTCCGACAGGAAAGCTCCTACAATGAGCAGTTCTTC. The rearrangement links TRBV24-1 to TRBJ2-1, with D possibly matching TRBD1 (6 bases). Germline CDR1 KGHDR, CDR2 SFDVKD. V gave up 1 base and J gave up 0 bases, with 12 bases separating them. This CDR3 is 17 amino acids long.

This clonotype was observed at least ten times. This chain connects TRBV27 to TRBJ2-1, with D tentatively TRBD2 (5 bases). From germline, CDR1 is MNHEY and CDR2 SMNVEV (reference sequence). Trimming pared 3 bases from V and 0 bases from J, leaving 9 bases between. There are 15 residues in the CDR3. This chain's CDR3 is CASSFGLSSYNEQFF. CDR3 in DNA: TGTGCCAGCAGTTTTGGACTTAGCTCCTACAATGAGCAGTTCTTC.

V and J are TRBV12-3 or TRBV12-4 and TRBJ2-5, with D perhaps TRBD1 (6 bases). The CDR3 runs to 14 residues. With 5 bases removed from V and 5 bases from J, the gap between germline ends came to 15 bases. The CDR3 nucleotides read TGTGCCAGCAGTCTTCCAGGGGTTTACGAGACCCAGTACTTC. The encoded protein is CASSLPGVYETQYF.

The gene calls are TRBV2 and TRBJ2-7, with unresolved D. Looked up from germline, CDR1 is SNHLY and CDR2 is FYNNEI. The CDR3 has 13 residues. V was cut by 4 bases and J by 0 bases, with 7 bases left in between. CDR3 DNA sequence: TGTGCCAGCAGTGGCATTACCTCCTACGAGCAGTACTTC. Amino acids: CASSGITSYEQYF. The variable domain in full, completed from reference TRBV2 and TRBJ2-7, reads EPEVTQTPSHQVTQMGQEVILRCVPISNHLYFYWYRQILGQKVEFLVSFYNNEISEKSEIFDDQFSVERPDGSNFTLKIRSTKLEDSAMYFCASSGITSYEQYFGPGTRLTVT.

This clonotype showed up just a few times. The chain links TRBV7-9 to TRBJ2-6; D is uncertain. The V end lost 4 bases, the J end lost 0 bases, and 13 bases lay between the germline ends. CDR1 is SEHNR and CDR2 is FQNEAQ in the germline V gene (reference sequence). This CDR3 spans 17 amino acids. CDR3 residues: CASSSTSFYSGANVLTF. The DNA for the CDR3 is TGTGCCAGCAGCTCCACCTCTTTTTACTCTGGGGCCAACGTCCTGACTTTC.

In its sample, this clonotype was seen many times. This CDR3 is CSVEELSSGSYYNEQFF. CDR3 in DNA: TGCAGCGTTGAAGAGCTGTCTAGCGGGAGTTATTACAATGAGCAGTTCTTC. The genes are TRBV29-1 and TRBJ2-1; TRBD2 matches at 10 bases. The CDR3 has 17 amino acids. Per germline, CDR1 SQVTM and CDR2 ANQGSEA. J lost 4 bases, V lost 0 bases, and 9 bases had no gene match.

The J gene is TRBJ2-2, the V gene TRBV6-5; D perhaps matches TRBD1 (5 bases). This CDR3 is 16 amino acids long. In germline, CDR1 is MNHEY, CDR2 SVGAGI. The V end was cut by 0 bases, the J end by 4 bases, with 12 bases between. CDR3 amino acids: CASSYSGRVITGELFF. DNA for the CDR3: TGTGCCAGCAGTTACTCCGGCAGGGTGATCACCGGGGAGCTGTTTTTT.

This clonotype came up a few times. The chain joins TRBV7-8 to TRBJ2-5, with D perhaps being TRBD1 or TRBD2 (5 bases each). The germline V gene encodes CDR1 SGHVS and CDR2 FQNEAQ. The V end lost 5 bases, the J end lost 1 base, and 14 bases lay between the germline ends. The CDR3 is 15 residues long. The chain's CDR3 is CASSAWDRAQETQYF. The CDR3 region has the DNA TGTGCCAGCAGCGCTTGGGACCGCGCCCAAGAGACCCAGTACTTC.

In this sample, this clonotype turned up a few times. The genes are TRBV4-1 and TRBJ1-2; no firm D call. Germline-derived CDR1 and CDR2 are MGHRA and YSYEKL. The CDR3 is made up of 17 amino acids. The ends were cut back, 0 bases at V and 0 bases at J, with 14 bases in the middle. CDR3 sequence: CASSQDPQATSNYGYTF. The CDR3 DNA reads TGCGCCAGCAGCCAAGACCCTCAGGCGACCTCTAACTATGGCTACACCTTC.

The chain couples TRBV5-1 to TRBJ2-2, with 13 bases matching TRBD2. J lost 4 bases, V lost 3 bases, and 9 bases had no gene match. This CDR3 has 18 residues. Germline values: CDR1 SGHRS, CDR2 YFSETQ. CDR3 residues: CASSYSRLAGGVTGELFF. As DNA, the CDR3 is TGCGCCAGCAGCTATAGTAGACTAGCGGGAGGAGTCACCGGGGAGCTGTTTTTT. The variable domain in full, with the rest retrieved from reference TRBV5-1 and TRBJ2-2, is KAGVTQTPRYLIKTRGQQVTLSCSPISGHRSVSWYQQTPGQGLQFLFEYFSETQRNKGNFPGRFSGRQFSNSRSEMNVSTLELGDSALYLCASSYSRLAGGVTGELFFGEGSRLTVL.

This clonotype was picked up a small number of times. V is TRBV5-1 and J is TRBJ2-1, with 10 bases identical to TRBD1. This CDR3 spans 17 amino acids. The germline V gene encodes CDR1 SGHRS and CDR2 YFSETQ. V gave up 2 bases and J gave up 4 bases; unmatched junction bases: 9. CDR3 amino acids: CASSLNPGQGTYNEQFF. The DNA of the CDR3 is TGCGCCAGCAGCTTAAATCCGGGACAGGGGACTTACAATGAGCAGTTCTTC.

The gene calls are TRBV10-3 and TRBJ2-7; 7 nucleotides match TRBD1. CDR3 length equals 13 residues. V gave up 7 bases and J gave up 4 bases; unmatched junction bases: 7. Germline CDR1 and CDR2: ENHRY and SYGVKD. CDR3 DNA: TGTGCCATCATGGCGACAGGGTCGTACGAGCAGTACTTC. Encoded protein: CAIMATGSYEQYF.

The genes are TRBV3-1 and TRBJ2-2; 7 positions match TRBD2. Germline assignment: CDR1 LGHDT and CDR2 YNNKEL (reference sequence). V gave up 4 bases and J gave up 4 bases; unmatched junction bases: 9. The CDR3 covers 16 residues. CDR3 coding DNA: TGTGCCAGCAGCCCGGGAGCGGGGTCTGTCACCGGGGAGCTGTTTTTT. Its protein product is CASSPGAGSVTGELFF.

As for this clonotype: At one boundary the junction diverges from the germline segment, which might be a read error. V usage is TRBV4-2 and J usage is TRBJ2-4; 9 bases map to TRBD1. The CDR3 loop spans 15 amino acids. Germline CDR1 reads LGHNA; CDR2 reads YNFKEQ. The CDR3 nucleotides read TGTGCCAGAAGCCAAGACGGGACAGGGAAAAACATTCAGTACTTC. This encodes CARSQDGTGKNIQYF.

This chain links TRBV18 with TRBJ1-1; TRBD1 might be the D (5 bases). The germline CDR1 and CDR2 sequences are KGHSH and LQKENI. Trimming cost V 1 base and J 1 base, with 7 bases left between them. The CDR3 sequence is 14 residues long. CDR3 bases: TGTGCCAGCTCACCACGGGGACCGAACACTGAAGCTTTCTTT. Translated, it gives CASSPRGPNTEAFF.

The genes are TRBV3-1 and TRBJ2-7; 9 bases align to TRBD2. Germline CDR1 LGHDT, CDR2 YNNKEL (reference sequence). CDR3 length: 19 amino acids. The V and J ends lost 0 bases and 0 bases, in that order; junction bases with no gene match: 12. CDR3 bases: TGTGCCAGCAGCCAAGAGGTCCCACGATTAGCGGGAGACTCCTACGAGCAGTACTTC. Amino acid sequence: CASSQEVPRLAGDSYEQYF.